The 27 T cell receptor beta chains presented below share a single source sample, sequenced in a study of CD8 T cells in ankylosing spondylitis. Overall study results and limits: Blood of patients with ankylosing spondylitis appeared to be characterized by a TCR beta motif of eight highly homologous variants.

Their specific antigens are unknown. TCRdb redid the calling of the 5' RACE reads with MiXCR, one entry per CDR3 protein. The repertoire has approximately 520,000 distinct CDR3 sequences, about 5.7% of them found once; the top ten carry under 4.5%. The sample consisted of blood, either unsorted or a sorted T cell fraction (not recorded which). These receptor sequences come from a male donor with ankylosing spondylitis.

This clonotype was detected ten times or more. DNA for the CDR3: TGCGCCAGCAGCCAGCAAACGGGGGCTAACTATGGCTACACCTTC. Translation: CASSQQTGANYGYTF. The V gene is TRBV4-3, the J gene TRBJ1-2; possible D gene TRBD1, 5 bases. Per the germline V gene, CDR1 is LGHNA and CDR2 is YSLEER. V was pared by 3 bases and J by 0 bases, with 11 bases between. The CDR3 has 15 amino acids.

This clonotype occurred many times. This CDR3 reads CASSGPWSTDTQYF. The CDR3 DNA sequence: TGTGCCAGTTCGGGACCTTGGAGCACAGATACGCAGTATTTT. The chain combines TRBV27 with TRBJ2-3; the D gene could be TRBD1 or TRBD2 (5 bases each). The CDR3 has 14 amino acids. Between the trimmed V and J ends, which lost 9 bases and 0 bases, there was a span of 13 bases. From germline, CDR1 is MNHEY and CDR2 SMNVEV (reference sequence).

Ten or more counts support this clonotype. The rearrangement links TRBV4-1 to TRBJ2-5, with D unclear. The germline V gene has CDR1 MGHRA and CDR2 YSYEKL. The CDR3 is made up of 15 amino acids. The germline V and J ends were trimmed by 0 bases and 2 bases, with 10 bases remaining between them. The DNA of the CDR3 is TGCGCCAGCAGCCAAGACGGCTTGGGGCAAGAGACCCAGTACTTC. It codes for CASSQDGLGQETQYF.

In this sample, this clonotype turned up many times. This chain links TRBV20-1 with TRBJ1-1, with a tentative D call TRBD1 (6 bases). This CDR3 contains 13 residues. Germline V gene data show CDR1 as DFQATT and CDR2 as SNEGSKA (reference sequence). Deletions cut 7 bases from V and 4 bases from J, with 16 bases between. CDR3 sequence (DNA): TGCAGTGGACTACAGGGATTGAGCACTGAAGCTTTCTTT. Translation: CSGLQGLSTEAFF.

This clonotype has a count of ten or more. The chain employs TRBV29-1 and TRBJ2-7; 10 positions match TRBD1. The CDR3 has 13 residues. CDR1 and CDR2 from the germline V gene are SQVTM and ANQGSEA. V shed 7 bases and J 6 bases; nucleotides not matched to a gene: 9. CDR3 residues: CSAQRDRGSEQYF. CDR3 DNA: TGCAGCGCCCAACGGGACAGGGGAAGCGAGCAGTACTTC.

This clonotype was seen many times. The chain is built from TRBV4-3 and TRBJ2-7, with TRBD2 as a possible D gene (5 bases). The CDR3 is made up of 15 amino acids. Germline CDR1 LGHNA, CDR2 YSLEER. Trimming took off 4 bases at V and 6 bases at J, with 19 bases between the two ends. CDR3 in amino acids: CASSLGSGMSGEQYF. CDR3 in DNA: TGCGCCAGCAGCCTAGGTTCGGGGATGTCTGGCGAGCAGTACTTC.

This clonotype has a count of ten or more. The chain recombines TRBV9 with TRBJ2-3; D unresolved. Germline V gene sequence: CDR1 SGDLS, CDR2 YYNGEE. The CDR3 runs to 14 residues. Trimming left V 0 bases short and J 5 bases short, with 10 bases between. The CDR3 nucleotides read TGTGCCAGCAGCGTAGGCCCGACGGGAGATACGCAGTATTTT. It is translated as CASSVGPTGDTQYF.

Many counts were recorded for this clonotype. The chain employs TRBV4-3 and TRBJ1-1; 9 bases match TRBD1. Germline V CDR1 and CDR2: LGHNA, YSLEER. The CDR3 covers 18 residues. Unmatched junction bases numbered 15, after V lost 2 bases and J lost 5 bases. The CDR3: CASSQQLIPGQGITEAFF. CDR3 in DNA: TGCGCCAGCAGCCAACAACTCATCCCGGGACAGGGCATAACTGAAGCTTTCTTT.

The sample holds a few counts of this clonotype. The CDR3, as DNA: TGTGCCTGGAGTGTACTCAGGGGAGGGCCCCAGCATTTT. Encoded protein: CAWSVLRGGPQHF. The chain has TRBV30 and TRBJ1-5; the D gene is possibly TRBD1 (6 bases). The CDR3 has 13 residues. Looked up from germline, CDR1 is GTSNPN and CDR2 is SVGIG (reference sequence). V shed 0 bases and J shed 9 bases, with 12 bases lying between them.

This clonotype was seen at least ten times. The chain links TRBV5-1 to TRBJ2-1, with TRBD2 matching over 8 bases. Germline-derived CDR1 and CDR2 are SGHRS and YFSETQ. V lost 9 bases, J lost 5 bases, and 19 bases stayed unmatched. This CDR3 is built from 17 residues. The CDR3 DNA sequence: TGCGCCACCCGGACGGATCCGGGACTAGTGGCACACAATGAGCAGTTCTTC. Its translation is CATRTDPGLVAHNEQFF. The variable domain in full, with the rest retrieved from reference TRBV5-1 and TRBJ2-1, is KAGVTQTPRYLIKTRGQQVTLSCSPISGHRSVSWYQQTPGQGLQFLFEYFSETQRNKGNFPGRFSGRQFSNSRSEMNVSTLELGDSALYLCATRTDPGLVAHNEQFFGPGTRLTVL.

There are many counts of this clonotype. This rearrangement joins TRBV20-1 to TRBJ1-1; 12 bases match TRBD1. Germline values: CDR1 DFQATT, CDR2 SNEGSKA (reference sequence). Trimming took 3 bases from V and 5 from J; bases not matched to a gene: 7. This CDR3 is 15 amino acids long. CDR3 loop: CSARGTGGKKTEAFF. CDR3 coding DNA: TGCAGTGCTAGGGGGACAGGGGGCAAAAAAACTGAAGCTTTCTTT.

This clonotype appeared many times. The chain employs TRBV6-5 and TRBJ2-3, with D tentatively TRBD1 or TRBD2 (6 bases each). CDR3 length equals 17 residues. V gave up 3 bases and J gave up 1 base, with 17 bases separating them. Germline CDR1 reads MNHEY; CDR2 reads SVGAGI. The CDR3 DNA is TGTGCCAGCAGTTATGGGGTAGGGGGAGGCGGCACAGATACGCAGTATTTT. It is translated as CASSYGVGGGGTDTQYF.

In this sample, this clonotype turned up many times. The rearrangement joins TRBV11-2 to TRBJ2-7, with 10 positions matching TRBD2. Trimming removed 3 bases from V and 2 bases from J; junction bases left unmatched: 4. Germline V lookup: CDR1 SGHAT, CDR2 FQNNGV. CDR3 length: 15 residues. In nucleotides, the CDR3 is TGTGCCAGCAGCTTCGGACTAGCGGCCACCTACGAGCAGTACTTC. Amino acid sequence: CASSFGLAATYEQYF. Looking up the rest from reference TRBV11-2 and TRBJ2-7 gives the full variable domain: EAGVAQSPRYKIIEKRQSVAFWCNPISGHATLYWYQQILGQGPKLLIQFQNNGVVDDSQLPKDRFSAERLKGVDSTLKIQPAKLEDSAVYLCASSFGLAATYEQYFGPGTRLTVT.

This clonotype was counted ten times or more. This likely comes from a read error, as the CDR3 has no conserved phenylalanine or tryptophan at its end. No DNA is shown, since the ends of the CDR3 on it are uncertain; the CDR3 is the one TCRdb lists. The gene calls are TRBV12-3 or TRBV12-4 and TRBJ1-1; the table's D call of TRBD1 was not tested on the DNA. The CDR3 totals 14 residues, both ends included. CDR3 loop: CASSLSDRVTTLGL.

This clonotype was detected ten times or more. The chain combines TRBV29-1 with TRBJ2-4, with D possibly TRBD1 on 5 matching bases. CDR3 length: 16 amino acids. Trimming took 4 bases from V and 0 from J, leaving 16 bases between them. Germline lookup yields CDR1 SQVTM and CDR2 ANQGSEA. The CDR3 DNA sequence: TGCAGCGTTGTCGGACATCCGGTTCTAGCCAAAAACATTCAGTACTTC. It specifies CSVVGHPVLAKNIQYF.

This clonotype was counted ten times or more. The chain combines TRBV29-1 with TRBJ1-6; no firm D call. CDR1 SQVTM and CDR2 ANQGSEA come from the germline V gene. The germline V and J ends were trimmed by 7 bases and 4 bases, with 8 bases remaining between them. The CDR3 covers 12 residues. The CDR3 protein is CSGGDYNSPLHF. CDR3 coding DNA: TGCAGCGGCGGGGATTATAATTCACCCCTCCACTTT.

V gene TRBV30 combines with J gene TRBJ2-5; D is unresolved. V lost 8 bases to trimming and J lost 1 base, with 11 bases between them. CDR3 size: 12 residues. CDR1 and CDR2 from the germline V gene are GTSNPN and SVGIG (reference sequence). The CDR3 DNA follows: TGTGCCGCGACTGGATTCCAAGAGACCCAGTACTTC. Protein product: CAATGFQETQYF.

In this sample, this clonotype turned up a few times. The rearrangement uses TRBV5-4 and TRBJ2-5; D could derive from TRBD1 or TRBD2 (5 bases each). The ends were cut back, 4 bases at V and 5 bases at J, with 12 bases in the middle. This CDR3 is 13 amino acids long. Germline values: CDR1 SGHNT, CDR2 YYREEE (reference sequence). In DNA form, the CDR3 reads TGTGCCAGCAGCGGGACGCTGGGGGAGACCCAGTACTTC. Translated, it gives CASSGTLGETQYF.

This clonotype occurred many times. The genes are TRBV5-4 and TRBJ1-1; 7 nucleotides match TRBD1. The germline V gene encodes CDR1 SGHNT and CDR2 YYREEE (reference sequence). The CDR3 extends over 16 amino acids. V trimming: 4 bases; J trimming: 1 base; junction bases outside the gene matches: 10. The CDR3 nucleotides read TGTGCCAGCAGCCCAGGGCGGGCAGGGGGGAACACTGAAGCTTTCTTT. Amino acid sequence: CASSPGRAGGNTEAFF.

CDR3 in DNA: TGTGCCAGCAGCTTAGTAACTTGGACAGCCAGCACAGATACGCAGTATTTT. It encodes CASSLVTWTASTDTQYF. The chain combines TRBV7-2 with TRBJ2-3; D is possibly TRBD1 (6 bases). Trimming removed 1 base from V and 0 bases from J, with 14 bases in between. The CDR3 has 17 amino acids. Germline CDR1 is SGHTA and CDR2 is FQGNSA.

This clonotype was detected ten times or more. The V call is TRBV20-1, the J call TRBJ2-5; possible D gene TRBD1, 6 bases. This CDR3 is built from 12 residues. Trimming removed 4 bases at V and 7 bases at J, with 13 bases between. Germline V gene lookup returns CDR1 DFQATT and CDR2 SNEGSKA (reference sequence). The CDR3 nucleotides are TGCAGTGCTAACAGGGCGTTGGTGACCCAGTACTTC. Protein sequence: CSANRALVTQYF.

This clonotype was picked up many times. The V gene is TRBV20-1, the J gene TRBJ2-3, with 7 bases identical to TRBD1. The CDR3 loop spans 13 amino acids. CDR1 and CDR2 from the germline V gene are DFQATT and SNEGSKA (reference sequence). Here the CDR3 DNA reads TGCGGGGGACAGTTTAGTTGGACAGATACGCAGTATTTT. Its protein is CGGQFSWTDTQYF.

This clonotype was recorded many times. The V gene is TRBV5-1, the J gene TRBJ2-1, with 11 bases matching TRBD2. This CDR3 is built from 16 residues. Germline V gene sequence: CDR1 SGHRS, CDR2 YFSETQ. Trimming removed 4 bases from V and 2 bases from J; junction bases left unmatched: 5. CDR3 sequence reads: CASSLPLAGAYNEQFF. Written as DNA, the CDR3 is TGCGCCAGCAGCCTCCCACTAGCGGGGGCCTACAATGAGCAGTTCTTC. The variable domain in full, with the rest retrieved from reference TRBV5-1 and TRBJ2-1, is KAGVTQTPRYLIKTRGQQVTLSCSPISGHRSVSWYQQTPGQGLQFLFEYFSETQRNKGNFPGRFSGRQFSNSRSEMNVSTLELGDSALYLCASSLPLAGAYNEQFFGPGTRLTVL.

This clonotype was counted ten times or more. The rearrangement links TRBV11-2 to TRBJ1-6; TRBD1 matches at 7 bases. The length of the CDR3 is 23 residues. Germline V gene data show CDR1 as SGHAT and CDR2 as FQNNGV. The V segment lost 1 base and the J segment 1 base; nucleotides outside the gene matches: 22. The CDR3 DNA sequence: TGTGCCAGCAGCTTAGGATCTTATCCGACAGGGTCTTCAGGAGGGTCCTATAATTCACCCCTCCACTTT. This sequence encodes CASSLGSYPTGSSGGSYNSPLHF.

The sample holds many counts of this clonotype. The V and J genes are TRBV12-3 or TRBV12-4 and TRBJ2-1; TRBD2 agrees at 9 bases. Losses at the gene ends were 6 bases for V and 0 bases for J; bases not matched to a gene: 6. CDR3 length: 16 amino acids. The CDR3 DNA sequence: TGTGCCAGCAGATCTTATAGCGGGAGCTCCTACAATGAGCAGTTCTTC. It yields the protein CASRSYSGSSYNEQFF.

This clonotype was counted at least ten times. This chain joins TRBV29-1 and TRBJ2-3; D not certain. The V and J ends lost 5 bases and 1 base respectively, with 13 bases between them. Germline assignment: CDR1 SQVTM and CDR2 ANQGSEA. This CDR3 is built from 14 residues. CDR3 DNA sequence: TGCAGCGTTTTTAAGCGAGAAGGCACAGATACGCAGTATTTT. Residues: CSVFKREGTDTQYF.

The table lists this clonotype with many counts. The chain carries TRBV20-1 and TRBJ2-3; TRBD2 might be the D (6 bases). Germline CDR1 and CDR2: DFQATT and SNEGSKA (reference sequence). The germline V and J ends were trimmed by 5 bases and 1 base, with 10 bases remaining between them. This CDR3 region has 13 residues. The CDR3 DNA is TGCAGTGCTGAGTGGAGGGGCACAGATACGCAGTATTTT. It is translated as CSAEWRGTDTQYF.